This TCR beta chain was documented in a study of T-cell reconstitution after alpha-beta-depleted transplantation in children. With regard to this clonotype: Its target is unknown.

Study-wide results and caveats: There were reportedly several hundred expanded graft clones from which alpha-beta T cells came about two months after transplant.

J gave up 8 bases and V 2 bases, and 6 bases lay outside the gene matches. Germline CDR1 LNHNV, CDR2 YYDKDF (reference sequence). CDR3 length: 15 amino acids. TCRbeta library construction was performed incorporating unique molecular identifiers. TCRdb analysed the PCR reads with MiXCR anew, one entry per CDR3 protein. The table records 800,000 to 1,000,000 distinct CDR3 sequences, around 30% of them present only once. The rearrangement links TRBV15 to TRBJ1-4; TRBD1 matches at 9 bases. The receptor comes from a boy younger than two who had a stem cell transplant for SCID, so the T cells may come from the graft donor. This specimen consisted of PBMCs, mostly from graft donor cells, obtained 360 days after TCRalphabeta/CD19-depleted stem cell transplant. The CDR3 region has the DNA TGTGCCACCAGCAGACTACAGGGGGCCGGAGAAAAACTGTTTTTT. Its protein product is CATSRLQGAGEKLFF.